What follows are 30 T cell receptor beta chains derived from one specimen sequenced in a study of long-term antiretroviral therapy in people with HIV. Sequencing relied on immunoSEQ assay v3.0, run at survey level. Data came from immunoSEQ multiplex PCR; TCRdb stores just in-frame clones and leaves some out. The sample shows roughly 21,000 clones, 81% of them seen only once. Source: unsorted PBMCs, taken 0.1 years before starting antiretroviral therapy. These receptors all come from a man in his forties with HIV.

The gene calls are TRBV13 and TRBJ2-5; the D is unclear. V was trimmed by 0 bases and J by 4 bases, leaving 12 bases between them. This CDR3 region has 15 residues. From germline, CDR1 is PRHDT and CDR2 FYEKMQ (reference sequence). The CDR3 region has the DNA TGTGCCAGCAGCTTAGGGCCCGTATTAGGAGAGACCCAGTACTTC. Its translation is CASSLGPVLGETQYF.

The chain recombines TRBV7-9 with TRBJ2-1, with D possibly being TRBD1 (8 bases). V was pared by 5 bases and J by 2 bases, with 16 bases between. Germline V gene lookup returns CDR1 SEHNR and CDR2 FQNEAQ (reference sequence). This CDR3 region has 16 residues. The CDR3 protein is CASSVDRGGTYNEQFF. In DNA, the CDR3 is TGTGCCAGCAGCGTAGACAGGGGAGGGACCTACAATGAGCAGTTCTTC. Full variable domain (remainder filled in from reference TRBV7-9 and TRBJ2-1): DTGVSQNPRHKITKRGQNVTFRCDPISEHNRLYWYRQTLGQGPEFLTYFQNEAQLEKSRLLSDRFSAERPKGSFSTLEIQRTEQGDSAMYLCASSVDRGGTYNEQFFGPGTRLTVL.

In its sample, this clone was seen once. The chain uses TRBV7-9 and TRBJ2-2; no clear D. V was shortened by 7 bases and J by 0 bases, with 21 bases between the two germline ends. CDR1 is SEHNR, CDR2 FQNEAQ, per germline (reference sequence). CDR3 length: 18 residues. CDR3 bases: TGTGCCAGCACCGAGAGGCTTTCAGACCCTTCGAACACCGGGGAGCTGTTTTTT. Protein product: CASTERLSDPSNTGELFF.

This chain joins TRBV21-1 and TRBJ1-1; the tabulated D call, TRBD1, remains unverified against the DNA. TRBV21-1 is designated a pseudogene. There are 15 residues in the CDR3. The CDR3: CASSKDSGGWVEAFF. DNA for the CDR3: TGTGCCAGCAGCAAGGATTCAGGGGGCTGGGTTGAAGCTTTCTTT.

V gene TRBV27 combines with J gene TRBJ1-1; D not resolved. CDR1 is MNHEY and CDR2 is SMNVEV in the germline V gene (reference sequence). Trimming shortened V by 5 bases and J by 0 bases, and 19 bases separated the two germline ends. This CDR3 comprises 17 residues. CDR3 amino acids: CASSRRWVALMNTEAFF. The CDR3 DNA sequence: TGTGCCAGCAGTCGGAGGTGGGTTGCCCTCATGAACACTGAAGCTTTCTTT.

The chain has TRBV28 and TRBJ2-7, with 7 bases identical to TRBD2. V lost 3 bases, J lost 2 bases, and 7 bases stayed unmatched. Per the germline V gene, CDR1 is MDHEN and CDR2 is SYDVKM. The CDR3 loop spans 15 amino acids. CDR3 coding DNA: TGTGCCAGCAGTTTTGATAGCGGGCCTACCTACGAGCAGTACTTC. This gives the protein CASSFDSGPTYEQYF.

The table lists this clone with a few counts. V and J are TRBV20-1 and TRBJ2-7, with a weak D call TRBD2 (5 bases). The germline gives CDR1 DFQATT, CDR2 SNEGSKA (reference sequence). The CDR3 spans 11 residues. V gave up 5 bases and J gave up 2 bases, with 7 bases separating them. The CDR3 spells CSASAAYEQYF. CDR3 nucleotide sequence: TGCAGTGCTTCAGCGGCCTACGAGCAGTACTTC.

The chain combines TRBV9 with TRBJ1-6; D is possibly TRBD1 (6 bases). V lost 3 bases, J lost 7 bases, and 8 bases lay in between. The CDR3 has 13 amino acids. CDR1 is SGDLS, CDR2 YYNGEE, per germline. CDR3 amino acids: CASSGDTNSPLHF. The CDR3 nucleotides are TGTGCCAGCAGCGGGGACACGAATTCACCCCTCCACTTT.

This rearrangement joins TRBV27 to TRBJ2-3, with D possibly matching TRBD2 (5 bases). Trimming stripped 5 bases from V and 6 bases from J, with 12 bases between. The CDR3 has 13 residues. CDR1 MNHEY and CDR2 SMNVEV come from the germline V gene (reference sequence). The CDR3 DNA is TGTGCCAGCAGTCCAATCGGGGTGGATACGCAGTATTTT. It yields the protein CASSPIGVDTQYF.

V is TRBV4-1 and J is TRBJ2-3; perhaps TRBD2 as D (6 bases). Germline V gene lookup returns CDR1 MGHRA and CDR2 YSYEKL. There are 18 residues in the CDR3. V was cut by 0 bases and J by 0 bases, with 16 bases left in between. The CDR3 loop is CASSQDWGAGTSTDTQYF. The CDR3 DNA sequence: TGCGCCAGCAGCCAAGATTGGGGAGCGGGTACCAGCACAGATACGCAGTATTTT.

The V and J genes are TRBV7-2 and TRBJ2-7; TRBD1 matches 8 bases. The CDR3 has 14 residues. The V gene end was trimmed by 5 bases and the J gene end by 2 bases; junction bases not matched to a gene: 5. The V gene's germline CDR1 is SGHTA and CDR2 FQGNSA. The CDR3: CASSPGQGPYEQYF. The CDR3 nucleotides are TGTGCCAGCAGCCCCGGACAGGGACCCTACGAGCAGTACTTC.

This chain uses TRBV5-1 with TRBJ2-3; the D is unclear. Germline lookup yields CDR1 SGHRS and CDR2 YFSETQ. V was clipped by 1 base and J by 3 bases, with 6 bases between them. This CDR3 contains 13 residues. CDR3 nucleotides: TGCGCCAGCAGCTTGAGCCCGACAGATACGCAGTATTTT. Encoded protein: CASSLSPTDTQYF.

The rearrangement links TRBV4-3 to TRBJ2-7, with D perhaps matching TRBD1 or TRBD2 (5 bases each). Trimming left V 3 bases short and J 4 bases short, with 16 bases between. Germline V gives CDR1 LGHNA, CDR2 YSLEER. This CDR3 comprises 15 residues. The CDR3 is CASSQQGTGFYEQYF. CDR3 sequence (DNA): TGCGCCAGCAGCCAGCAAGGGACGGGGTTTTACGAGCAGTACTTC.

The chain couples TRBV9 to TRBJ2-2; D is ambiguous. Looked up from germline, CDR1 is SGDLS and CDR2 is YYNGEE. The length of the CDR3 is 14 residues. V dropped 5 bases and J dropped 0 bases, with 8 bases sitting between them. The CDR3 nucleotides are TGTGCCAGCAGAACAGCCTCGAACACCGGGGAGCTGTTTTTT. It codes for CASRTASNTGELFF.

CDR3 sequence: CASSLILSYEQYF. The CDR3, as DNA: TGTGCCAGCAGCTTGATCCTCAGCTACGAGCAGTACTTC. J is TRBJ2-7 and V is TRBV5-6; no reliable D call. Germline V gives CDR1 SGHDT, CDR2 YYEEEE. V dropped 1 base and J dropped 3 bases, with 8 bases sitting between them. This CDR3 spans 13 amino acids.

This chain connects TRBV19 to TRBJ2-7; 7 bases map to TRBD1. The CDR3 covers 15 residues. Germline CDR1 and CDR2: LNHDA and SQIVND (reference sequence). The V segment lost 5 bases and the J segment 4 bases; nucleotides outside the gene matches: 11. CDR3 coding DNA: TGTGCCAGTAGTGCCGGACAGGCGATGCTATACGAGCAGTACTTC. The encoded protein is CASSAGQAMLYEQYF.

This chain joins TRBV5-1 and TRBJ2-3; 10 bases are a match to TRBD1. Germline CDR1 reads SGHRS; CDR2 reads YFSETQ. There are 14 residues in the CDR3. Trimming took 7 bases from V and 4 from J; bases not matched to a gene: 6. CDR3 nucleotide sequence: TGCGCCAGCGGCGAGACAGGGGGCTCAGATACGCAGTATTTT. Its translation is CASGETGGSDTQYF.

The rearrangement uses TRBV14 and TRBJ2-2; D is undetermined. The germline gives CDR1 SGHDN, CDR2 FVKESK. V was pared by 5 bases and J by 7 bases, with 11 bases between. The CDR3 runs to 13 residues. The CDR3 sequence is CASSSLTGGELFF. CDR3 DNA sequence: TGTGCCAGCAGCTCGCTTACGGGCGGGGAGCTGTTTTTT.

The chain links TRBV5-1 to TRBJ1-2, with 8 bases that match TRBD1. Germline V lookup: CDR1 SGHRS, CDR2 YFSETQ. Trimming removed 6 bases from V and 2 bases from J; junction bases left unmatched: 6. CDR3 length: 14 amino acids. CDR3 region: CASTLGTGNYGYTF. CDR3 nucleotide sequence: TGCGCCAGCACCCTAGGGACAGGCAACTATGGCTACACCTTC. The whole variable domain, filled in from reference TRBV5-1 and TRBJ1-2, reads KAGVTQTPRYLIKTRGQQVTLSCSPISGHRSVSWYQQTPGQGLQFLFEYFSETQRNKGNFPGRFSGRQFSNSRSEMNVSTLELGDSALYLCASTLGTGNYGYTFGSGTRLTVV.

The rearrangement joins TRBV11-2 to TRBJ2-7; the D is unclear. Trimming shortened V by 2 bases and J by 1 base, and 9 bases separated the two germline ends. Per germline, CDR1 SGHAT and CDR2 FQNNGV. The CDR3 has 14 amino acids. Written as DNA, the CDR3 is TGTGCCAGCAGCTTAAGTGACGGTTCCTACGAGCAGTACTTC. Amino acids: CASSLSDGSYEQYF. Full variable domain (outside the CDR3, taken from reference TRBV11-2 and TRBJ2-7): EAGVAQSPRYKIIEKRQSVAFWCNPISGHATLYWYQQILGQGPKLLIQFQNNGVVDDSQLPKDRFSAERLKGVDSTLKIQPAKLEDSAVYLCASSLSDGSYEQYFGPGTRLTVT.

The gene calls are TRBV19 and TRBJ2-2; TRBD2 agrees at 12 bases. This CDR3 contains 17 residues. The V gene's germline CDR1 is LNHDA and CDR2 SQIVND (reference sequence). Trimming cost V 3 bases and J 7 bases; bases outside gene matches: 9. The CDR3 DNA reads as TGTGCCAGTAGTATGGGTAGACTAGCGGGAGTAGTCGGGGAGCTGTTTTTT. Its translation is CASSMGRLAGVVGELFF.

CDR3 nucleotide sequence: TGTGCCAGCAGTTACCCAAGGAGTGGTTACTACGAGCAGTACTTC. As protein: CASSYPRSGYYEQYF. The chain is built from TRBV6-5 and TRBJ2-7; D not resolved. CDR1 is MNHEY, CDR2 SVGAGI, per germline. The V gene lost 2 bases and the J gene lost 3 bases, with 14 bases spanning the gap. The CDR3 consists of 15 residues.

The V and J genes are TRBV7-2 and TRBJ1-2, with a tentative D call TRBD1 (5 bases). The germline V gene encodes CDR1 SGHTA and CDR2 FQGNSA. V shed 5 bases and J shed 4 bases, with 23 bases lying between them. This CDR3 is 17 amino acids long. CDR3 coding DNA: TGTGCCAGCAGCCAAGTAGGATCAGGGAGGATGATCTATGGCTACACCTTC. Protein sequence: CASSQVGSGRMIYGYTF.

The chain combines TRBV19 with TRBJ1-3; 8 bases align to TRBD1. Trimming cost V 5 bases and J 1 base; bases outside gene matches: 10. The CDR3 sequence is 17 residues long. The germline V gene encodes CDR1 LNHDA and CDR2 SQIVND (reference sequence). CDR3 coding DNA: TGTGCCAGTAGTTGCAGGGGGCGCGTGCCATCTGGAAACACCATATATTTT. Amino acid sequence: CASSCRGRVPSGNTIYF.

The chain employs TRBV5-4 and TRBJ2-7; D may be TRBD2 (5 bases). Germline V gene data show CDR1 as SGHNT and CDR2 as YYREEE (reference sequence). Trimming removed 2 bases at V and 2 bases at J, with 8 bases between. This CDR3 comprises 13 residues. The CDR3 DNA is TGTGCCAGCAGCTTCGGGGATACCTACGAGCAGTACTTC. Translated: CASSFGDTYEQYF.

The chain is built from TRBV6-5 and TRBJ2-7; 9 bases fit TRBD1. Germline V gene sequence: CDR1 MNHEY, CDR2 SVGAGI. CDR3 length: 14 residues. V lost 6 bases and J lost 3; bases outside the gene matches: 6. CDR3 sequence reads: CASSPTTGGYEQYF. The CDR3 DNA is TGTGCCAGCAGCCCCACGACAGGGGGCTACGAGCAGTACTTC.

The V and J genes are TRBV7-8 and TRBJ1-4; D not resolved. The ends were cut back, 6 bases at V and 4 bases at J, with 12 bases in the middle. The CDR3 consists of 14 residues. Germline V gene lookup returns CDR1 SGHVS and CDR2 FQNEAQ. The chain's CDR3 is CASRGQELNEKLFF. Here the CDR3 DNA reads TGTGCCAGCAGGGGTCAGGAACTTAATGAAAAACTGTTTTTT.

The chain recombines TRBV7-2 with TRBJ1-2; D unresolved. V lost 0 bases and J lost 2, with 7 bases in between. CDR1 is SGHTA and CDR2 is FQGNSA in the germline V gene. The CDR3 is 14 residues long. CDR3 sequence reads: CASSLALSNYGYTF. In DNA form, the CDR3 reads TGTGCCAGCAGCTTAGCCCTATCCAACTATGGCTACACCTTC.

This clone was counted once. This chain joins TRBV9 and TRBJ1-3; D remains ambiguous. This CDR3 has 14 amino acids. V dropped 4 bases and J dropped 2 bases, with 10 bases sitting between them. Germline-derived CDR1 and CDR2 are SGDLS and YYNGEE. CDR3 DNA sequence: TGTGCCAGCAGCACGACCCGGACTGGAAACACCATATATTTT. Its protein is CASSTTRTGNTIYF.

The rearrangement links TRBV19 to TRBJ1-5, with TRBD1 as a possible D gene (6 bases). Germline lookup yields CDR1 LNHDA and CDR2 SQIVND (reference sequence). Between the trimmed V and J ends, which lost 2 bases and 6 bases, there was a span of 23 bases. There are 18 residues in the CDR3. Here the CDR3 DNA reads TGTGCCAGTAGTATACAAGCCCAAGTTTACAGGGCCAGTCAGCCCCAGCATTTT. Protein sequence: CASSIQAQVYRASQPQHF.